A single sample is the source of the 27 T cell receptor beta chains below, sequenced in a study of chemoradiotherapy in HPV16-positive cancers. Generated by immunoSEQ multiplex PCR, the TCRdb table keeps only in-frame clones and is missing some. The sample comprises fewer than 25,000 clones, roughly 90% of which are singletons, and approximately 5.8% rests with the top ten. The sample was blood, taken from a patient who underwent chemoradiotherapy. These receptors came from a human donor with HPV-associated anogenital cancer.

The rearrangement links TRBV7-9 to TRBJ2-2; D call uncertain. The germline V gene encodes CDR1 SEHNR and CDR2 FQNEAQ (reference sequence). V gave up 4 bases and J gave up 0 bases, with 12 bases separating them. The CDR3 runs to 16 residues. The CDR3 protein is CASSSQTIANTGELFF. CDR3 DNA: TGTGCCAGCAGCTCCCAGACCATAGCGAACACCGGGGAGCTGTTTTTT.

The rearrangement links TRBV6-5 to TRBJ2-1; 8 nucleotides line up with TRBD1. Per the germline V gene, CDR1 is MNHEY and CDR2 is SVGAGI. The CDR3 consists of 15 residues. Trimming took 5 bases from V and 2 from J; bases not matched to a gene: 5. DNA for the CDR3: TGTGCCAGCAGTACCGGGACAGGTCCCTACAATGAGCAGTTCTTC. As protein: CASSTGTGPYNEQFF.

This rearrangement joins TRBV10-1 to TRBJ1-3, with D uncertain. Trimming left V 0 bases short and J 1 base short, with 4 bases between. The CDR3 covers 14 residues. Germline assignment: CDR1 WNHNN and CDR2 SYGVQD (reference sequence). As DNA, the CDR3 is TGCGCCAGCAGTGAGTCGACGTCTGGAAACACCATATATTTT. It encodes CASSESTSGNTIYF.

V and J are TRBV19 and TRBJ1-2; 9 bases match TRBD1. This CDR3 is built from 13 residues. The junction had 3 bases not matched to a gene; V was cut back by 6 bases and J by 4 bases. The germline V gene has CDR1 LNHDA and CDR2 SQIVND (reference sequence). The CDR3 here is CASRQGAIYGYTF. Written as DNA, the CDR3 is TGTGCCAGTAGACAGGGGGCTATCTATGGCTACACCTTC.

The chain uses TRBV29-1 and TRBJ1-5; the D gene is possibly TRBD1 (5 bases). This CDR3 region has 13 residues. V was pared by 4 bases and J by 2 bases, with 9 bases between. Per germline, CDR1 SQVTM and CDR2 ANQGSEA. In nucleotides, the CDR3 is TGCAGCGTTGGCCAGGGACGCAATCAGCCCCAGCATTTT. It yields the protein CSVGQGRNQPQHF.

This clone was recorded only once. V and J are TRBV10-2 and TRBJ2-5, with D unresolved. Germline CDR1 and CDR2: WSHSY and SAAADI. Trimming removed 0 bases from V and 3 bases from J, with 8 bases in between. CDR3 length equals 14 residues. This CDR3 is CASSESYLKETQYF. The CDR3 DNA follows: TGCGCCAGCAGTGAGTCGTACCTAAAAGAGACCCAGTACTTC.

The chain employs TRBV7-8 and TRBJ2-1, with D possibly being TRBD1 (5 bases). V shed 1 base and J shed 8 bases, with 12 bases lying between them. This CDR3 has 14 residues. Germline CDR1 reads SGHVS; CDR2 reads FQNEAQ. In DNA form, the CDR3 reads TGTGCCAGCAGCTTAGTTAGGGGTCCCGATGAGCAGTTCTTC. Its protein is CASSLVRGPDEQFF. Complete variable domain (other parts from reference TRBV7-8 and TRBJ2-1): GAGVSQSPRYKVAKRGQDVALRCDPISGHVSLFWYQQALGQGPEFLTYFQNEAQLDKSGLPSDRFFAERPEGSVSTLKIQRTQQEDSAVYLCASSLVRGPDEQFFGPGTRLTVL.

V usage is TRBV29-1 and J usage is TRBJ2-3, with D perhaps TRBD1 (5 bases). CDR1 SQVTM and CDR2 ANQGSEA come from the germline V gene. The V end lost 4 bases, the J end lost 2 bases, and 16 bases lay between the germline ends. The CDR3 is made up of 15 amino acids. The CDR3 loop is CSVALQDLSTDTQYF. CDR3 nucleotides: TGCAGCGTTGCGTTACAGGACCTTTCCACAGATACGCAGTATTTT.

The rearrangement joins TRBV19 to TRBJ1-2; no firm D call. The CDR3 is made up of 16 amino acids. With 0 bases removed from V and 4 bases from J, the gap between germline ends came to 15 bases. Germline CDR1 and CDR2: LNHDA and SQIVND (reference sequence). The CDR3 bases are TGTGCCAGTAGTATAGATGCTGGGGTCGCCACCTATGGCTACACCTTC. It specifies CASSIDAGVATYGYTF.

This clone appeared a few times. The chain uses TRBV7-2 and TRBJ2-3, with TRBD2 matching 9 bases. The CDR3 has 17 residues. The V segment lost 5 bases and the J segment 10 bases; nucleotides outside the gene matches: 19. Germline V CDR1 and CDR2: SGHTA, FQGNSA. CDR3 region: CASSPRGGGLSPFAQYF. In DNA, the CDR3 is TGTGCCAGCAGCCCCCGCGGGGGGGGGCTCTCCCCATTCGCGCAGTATTTT.

This clone has only a few counts. The chain links TRBV27 to TRBJ2-2; D ambiguous. The CDR3 has 12 amino acids. From germline, CDR1 is MNHEY and CDR2 SMNVEV (reference sequence). V was pared by 5 bases and J by 4 bases, with 5 bases between. For the CDR3, the DNA is TGTGCCAGCAGTCCCAGCACCGGGGAGCTGTTTTTT. It specifies CASSPSTGELFF.

This chain uses TRBV19 with TRBJ1-2; D remains ambiguous. V lost 10 bases and J lost 4, with 13 bases in between. The CDR3 extends over 12 amino acids. Germline V gives CDR1 LNHDA, CDR2 SQIVND (reference sequence). The CDR3 DNA reads as TGTGCCACATTACAGAGGTTCTATGGCTACACCTTC. Its protein product is CATLQRFYGYTF.

This clone was found once. The chain is built from TRBV7-9 and TRBJ2-1, with a tentative D call TRBD1 (6 bases). The V gene's germline CDR1 is SEHNR and CDR2 FQNEAQ (reference sequence). V gave up 1 base and J gave up 13 bases, with 17 bases separating them. The CDR3 consists of 14 residues. This CDR3 reads CASSLDFRQVEQFF. The CDR3 DNA reads TGTGCCAGCAGCTTAGACTTTCGACAGGTGGAACAGTTCTTC.

Worth noting for this clone: Because the CDR3's place on the DNA is in doubt, the DNA is left out and the CDR3 is given as listed by TCRdb. The CDR3 sequence: CASILDRANTEAFF. The rearrangement links TRBV6-5 to TRBJ1-1; whether TRBD1, the table's D call, matches the DNA was not checked. Germline-derived CDR1 and CDR2 are MNHEY and SVGAGI. The CDR3 is 14 amino acids long, termini counted.

The V and J genes are TRBV11-3 and TRBJ1-1, with 7 bases matching TRBD1. V lost 4 bases to trimming and J lost 7 bases; unmatched junction nucleotides: 6. The CDR3 runs 13 residues. Per the germline V gene, CDR1 is SGHNT and CDR2 is YENEEA. CDR3 sequence: CASSSDRASEAFF. In nucleotides, the CDR3 is TGTGCCAGCAGCTCCGACAGGGCGAGTGAAGCTTTCTTT.

The chain joins TRBV5-1 to TRBJ2-5, with 7 bases that match TRBD1. Trimming cost V 4 bases and J 2 bases; bases outside gene matches: 8. This CDR3 is built from 15 residues. From germline, CDR1 is SGHRS and CDR2 YFSETQ. CDR3 in DNA: TGCGCCAGCAGCCCGAGCACAGGGGCACAAGAGACCCAGTACTTC. Translation: CASSPSTGAQETQYF.

The gene calls are TRBV7-2 and TRBJ1-5; possibly TRBD1 for D (6 bases). The V end was cut by 1 base, the J end by 0 bases, with 7 bases between. Germline V CDR1 and CDR2: SGHTA, FQGNSA. The CDR3 runs 15 residues. The CDR3 spells CASSLGQDSNQPQHF. DNA of the CDR3: TGTGCCAGCAGCTTAGGACAGGATAGCAATCAGCCCCAGCATTTT.

This clone has more than one count but fewer than ten. The V and J genes are TRBV5-1 and TRBJ2-1; D tentatively reads TRBD1 or TRBD2 (5 bases each). The CDR3 is made up of 14 amino acids. Germline loops: CDR1 SGHRS, CDR2 YFSETQ. V shed 3 bases and J shed 9 bases, with 16 bases lying between them. CDR3 in amino acids: CASSSGRSHPEQFF. The DNA of the CDR3 is TGCGCCAGCAGCTCGGGGCGTTCTCACCCTGAGCAGTTCTTC.

This chain links TRBV9 with TRBJ1-2, with D unclear. This CDR3 region has 14 residues. The germline CDR1 and CDR2 sequences are SGDLS and YYNGEE. V was cut by 7 bases and J by 2 bases, with 15 bases left in between. CDR3 coding DNA: TGTGCCAGCGCTCCGAGCAGGATAAACTATGGCTACACCTTC. Translated: CASAPSRINYGYTF.

The chain links TRBV1 to TRBJ1-2. TRBV1 is assigned pseudogene status. This CDR3 contains 11 residues. The CDR3 loop reads CTNKGLYGYTF. In DNA, the CDR3 is TGCACCAACAAGGGTTTGTATGGCTACACCTTC.

V is TRBV4-2 and J is TRBJ2-7; 7 nucleotides agree with TRBD2. J lost 3 bases, V lost 0 bases, and 11 bases had no gene match. Germline V gives CDR1 LGHNA, CDR2 YNFKEQ. This CDR3 contains 17 residues. The CDR3 nucleotides are TGTGCCAGCAGCCAAGATTTGTCCGGGACTACATACTACGAGCAGTACTTC. Amino acid sequence: CASSQDLSGTTYYEQYF.

In this sample, this clone turned up once. CDR3: CASSLASGGVAKNIQYF. In DNA, the CDR3 is TGTGCCAGCAGCTTGGCGAGCGGGGGCGTAGCCAAAAACATTCAGTACTTC. The chain employs TRBV5-4 and TRBJ2-4; 8 nucleotides match TRBD2. The length of the CDR3 is 17 residues. V lost 0 bases, J lost 0 bases, and 5 bases stayed unmatched. CDR1 is SGHNT, CDR2 YYREEE, per germline (reference sequence). Using reference TRBV5-4 and TRBJ2-4 for the parts outside the CDR3, the full variable domain is ETGVTQSPTHLIKTRGQQVTLRCSSQSGHNTVSWYQQALGQGPQFIFQYYREEENGRGNFPPRFSGLQFPNYSSELNVNALELDDSALYLCASSLASGGVAKNIQYFGAGTRLSVL.

The V and J genes are TRBV7-8 and TRBJ1-4; D perhaps matches TRBD1 (6 bases). The CDR3 contains 18 residues. Germline V gene lookup returns CDR1 SGHVS and CDR2 FQNEAQ. V was clipped by 1 base and J by 0 bases, with 15 bases between them. The CDR3 sequence is CASSLVRGGPPTNEKLFF. CDR3 DNA sequence: TGTGCCAGCAGCTTAGTTCGTGGGGGCCCCCCAACTAATGAAAAACTGTTTTTT.

About this clone itself: The sample contains more than one DNA sequence encoding this CDR3. V is TRBV9 and J is TRBJ1-5; D is ambiguous. From germline, CDR1 is SGDLS and CDR2 YYNGEE. This CDR3 is built from 14 residues. Deletions cut 2 bases from V and 0 bases from J, with 6 bases between. Written as DNA, the CDR3 is TGTGCCAGCAGCGTCGGCGGTAGCAATCAGCCCCAGCATTTT. It is translated as CASSVGGSNQPQHF. Drawing the rest from reference TRBV9 and TRBJ1-5, the complete variable domain is DSGVTQTPKHLITATGQRVTLRCSPRSGDLSVYWYQQSLDQGLQFLIQYYNGEERAKGNILERFSAQQFPDLHSELNLSSLELGDSALYFCASSVGGSNQPQHFGDGTRLSIL.

The CDR3 nucleotides are TGTGCCAGCAGCTTAGGGAAAAACACAGATACGCAGTATTTT. It encodes CASSLGKNTDTQYF. The V and J genes are TRBV7-9 and TRBJ2-3, with D uncertain. V lost 1 base and J lost 2, with 7 bases in between. Looked up from germline, CDR1 is SEHNR and CDR2 is FQNEAQ (reference sequence). CDR3 length: 14 amino acids.

This chain joins TRBV2 and TRBJ2-2; perhaps D is TRBD1 or TRBD2 (6 bases each). Germline V gene data show CDR1 as SNHLY and CDR2 as FYNNEI. V shed 7 bases and J shed 2 bases, with 23 bases lying between them. The length of the CDR3 is 18 residues. The CDR3 sequence: CASTEGGPKGGNTGELFF. DNA of the CDR3: TGTGCCAGCACTGAGGGGGGACCGAAGGGGGGAAACACCGGGGAGCTGTTTTTT.

In DNA, the CDR3 is TGTGCCAGCAGCTTGGCTAGAAGGGCCCAGGAGACCCAGTACTTC. Translated, it gives CASSLARRAQETQYF. This rearrangement joins TRBV5-8 to TRBJ2-5; D gene unclear. The germline V gene has CDR1 SGHTS and CDR2 YDEGEE. Deletions cut 0 bases from V and 5 bases from J, with 14 bases between. CDR3 length: 15 residues.